The 30 T cell receptor beta chains reported below all come from one sample, sequenced in a study of blood T cell repertoires in COVID-19. The data were produced by immunoSEQ multiplex PCR, yet TCRdb's version contains in-frame clones alone and is incomplete. The data show about 350,000 clones, about 90% seen once. Material for sequencing was peripheral blood. Receptor source: a woman aged 18-29 years who had recovered from COVID-19.

This chain connects TRBV11-2 to TRBJ2-6; 8 bases agree with TRBD2. V lost 5 bases and J lost 0; bases outside the gene matches: 6. The CDR3 spans 17 residues. The V gene's germline CDR1 is SGHAT and CDR2 FQNNGV. This CDR3 is CASSARGGSSGANVLTF. The CDR3 DNA reads as TGTGCCAGCAGCGCCCGGGGGGGAAGCTCTGGGGCCAACGTCCTGACTTTC.

V is TRBV9 and J is TRBJ2-2; 11 nucleotides agree with TRBD2. Germline-derived CDR1 and CDR2 are SGDLS and YYNGEE. The CDR3 covers 18 residues. The V gene end was trimmed by 0 bases and the J gene end by 6 bases; junction bases not matched to a gene: 10. CDR3 coding DNA: TGTGCCAGCAGCGTAGGTATGACTAGCGGGATGGTAGCCGGGGAGCTGTTTTTT. This encodes CASSVGMTSGMVAGELFF.

J is TRBJ2-4 and V is TRBV4-3; TRBD1 agrees at 8 bases. Per the germline V gene, CDR1 is LGHNA and CDR2 is YSLEER. The V gene end was trimmed by 1 base and the J gene end by 9 bases; junction bases not matched to a gene: 29. The CDR3 loop spans 22 amino acids. CDR3 residues: CASSQGTWGSTGVLPSLGIQYF. As DNA, the CDR3 is TGCGCCAGCAGCCAAGGTACATGGGGGTCGACAGGGGTACTCCCGAGCCTGGGCATTCAGTACTTC.

This sequence joins TRBV2 and TRBJ2-7; 10 nucleotides agree with TRBD1. With 3 bases clipped from V and 2 bases from J, the junction kept 13 bases outside the gene matches. The germline V gene has CDR1 SNHLY and CDR2 FYNNEI. CDR3 length: 18 amino acids. In DNA, the CDR3 is TGTGCCAGCAGTGACCCGGTTATCCGGGACAGGGGCACCTACGAGCAGTACGTC. The encoded protein is CASSDPVIRDRGTYEQYV.

The genes are TRBV5-5 and TRBJ1-1; D gene uncertain. The CDR3 totals 12 residues. Trimming stripped 0 bases from V and 7 bases from J, with 7 bases between. Germline CDR1 SGHKS, CDR2 YYEKEE (reference sequence). CDR3 nucleotide sequence: TGTGCCAGCAGCTTGGCTGAGATTGAAGCTTTCTTT. Translating gives CASSLAEIEAFF.

This chain links TRBV3-1 (or the pseudogene TRBV3-2) with TRBJ1-2; tentative D call: TRBD1 (6 bases). CDR3 length: 16 residues. Germline CDR1 is LGHDT and CDR2 is YNNKEL (reference sequence). V lost 0 bases to trimming and J lost 2 bases, with 13 bases between them. The CDR3 DNA reads as TGTGCCAGCAGCCAAGATTGGACAGAGGCCAACTATGGCTACACCTTC. This gives the protein CASSQDWTEANYGYTF.

The CDR3 is CASSVEWASTDTQYF. The DNA of the CDR3 is TGTGCCAGCAGCGTAGAGTGGGCTTCCACAGATACGCAGTATTTT. The chain carries TRBV9 and TRBJ2-3; D unclear. The CDR3 contains 15 residues. Trimming stripped 0 bases from V and 2 bases from J, with 10 bases between. Germline CDR1 and CDR2: SGDLS and YYNGEE.

The J gene is TRBJ2-4, the V gene TRBV7-2, with 9 bases lining up with TRBD1. This CDR3 region has 15 residues. The junction had 0 bases not matched to a gene; V was cut back by 0 bases and J by 3 bases. Germline V gene lookup returns CDR1 SGHTA and CDR2 FQGNSA. The CDR3, as DNA: TGTGCCAGCAGCTTAGCGACAGGGGGCAAAAACATTCAGTACTTC. Its translation is CASSLATGGKNIQYF.

This chain connects TRBV3-1 (or the pseudogene TRBV3-2) to TRBJ2-3; D gene unclear. Germline CDR1 and CDR2: LGHDT and YNNKEL (reference sequence). Trimming removed 4 bases at V and 4 bases at J, with 6 bases between. There are 12 residues in the CDR3. DNA of the CDR3: TGTGCCAGCAGCCGGCAGGCAGATACGCAGTATTTT. It encodes CASSRQADTQYF.

The gene calls are TRBV7-9 and TRBJ2-1; 10 bases line up with TRBD2. V trimming: 5 bases; J trimming: 6 bases; junction bases outside the gene matches: 10. Germline CDR1 and CDR2: SEHNR and FQNEAQ (reference sequence). The CDR3 is 16 amino acids. CDR3 protein: CASSMQAGGPGNEQFF. DNA of the CDR3: TGTGCCAGCAGCATGCAAGCGGGAGGGCCGGGCAATGAGCAGTTCTTC.

The chain links TRBV6-2 or TRBV6-3 to TRBJ2-1; TRBD1 matches at 7 bases. The ends lost 5 bases at V and 6 bases at J; junction bases unmatched: 13. The CDR3 covers 16 residues. Germline assignment: CDR1 MNHEY and CDR2 SVGEGT. This chain's CDR3 is CASSPHSEGAGNEQFF. Here the CDR3 DNA reads TGTGCCAGCAGTCCCCATTCCGAGGGGGCGGGCAATGAGCAGTTCTTC.

V usage is TRBV7-9 and J usage is TRBJ2-3; the match to TRBD1 covers 8 bases. The germline V gene encodes CDR1 SEHNR and CDR2 FQNEAQ (reference sequence). The CDR3 runs to 17 residues. V dropped 5 bases and J dropped 9; count of bases not matched to a gene: 19. CDR3 sequence reads: CASSPPTTDRDGWTQYF. CDR3 DNA: TGTGCCAGCAGCCCCCCAACAACGGACAGGGATGGTTGGACGCAGTATTTT.

The chain carries TRBV6-2 or TRBV6-3 and TRBJ2-3; 10 bases are a match to TRBD2. V dropped 0 bases and J dropped 5; count of bases not matched to a gene: 11. Germline loops: CDR1 MNHEY, CDR2 SVGEGT. The CDR3 has 18 residues. CDR3 bases: TGTGCCAGCAGTTACTCTTTTGAGCTAGCGGGAGTCCAAGATACGCAGTATTTT. Its translation is CASSYSFELAGVQDTQYF.

This sequence joins TRBV7-9 and TRBJ2-1; TRBD2 matches 8 bases. The CDR3 extends over 15 amino acids. V shed 5 bases, J shed 2 bases, and the junction held 5 bases outside the gene matches. Germline values: CDR1 SEHNR, CDR2 FQNEAQ (reference sequence). CDR3 in DNA: TGTGCCAGCAGCCCGAGCGGGAGCCCCTACAATGAGCAGTTCTTC. Translated: CASSPSGSPYNEQFF.

This chain joins TRBV5-6 and TRBJ1-2, with 9 bases fitting TRBD1. CDR3 length equals 16 residues. J gave up 4 bases and V 0 bases, and 7 bases lay outside the gene matches. Germline CDR1 and CDR2: SGHDT and YYEEEE. The CDR3 nucleotides read TGTGCCAGCAGCTTGGACAGGGGGCGGGTTGTCTATGGCTACACCTTC. This translates into CASSLDRGRVVYGYTF.

The CDR3: CASSRTAKNTEAFF. The CDR3 DNA reads as TGTGCCAGTAGCAGGACAGCTAAGAACACTGAAGCTTTCTTT. The rearrangement links TRBV19 to TRBJ1-1; D may be TRBD1 (6 bases). The CDR3 loop spans 14 amino acids. V dropped 6 bases and J dropped 1 base, with 12 bases sitting between them. Looked up from germline, CDR1 is LNHDA and CDR2 is SQIVND (reference sequence).

The chain is built from TRBV30 and TRBJ1-6; TRBD1 aligns across 7 bases. V lost 0 bases and J lost 10; bases outside the gene matches: 6. This CDR3 has 14 residues. The V gene's germline CDR1 is GTSNPN and CDR2 SVGIG (reference sequence). Here the CDR3 DNA reads TGTGCCTGGAGTGTCAGGGGGGCAGGATCACCCCTCCACTTT. Translating it yields CAWSVRGAGSPLHF.

As DNA, the CDR3 is TGTGCCAGCAGTTTACCAGGGAGGCTGGACATTCAGTACTTC. Amino acid sequence: CASSLPGRLDIQYF. The chain is built from TRBV28 and TRBJ2-4; a weak D match, TRBD2 (6 bases). Germline-derived CDR1 and CDR2 are MDHEN and SYDVKM. The CDR3 contains 14 residues. The V end was cut by 2 bases, the J end by 8 bases, with 13 bases between.

The J gene is TRBJ1-2, the V gene TRBV6-6, with D uncertain. The germline V gene encodes CDR1 MNHNY and CDR2 SVGAGI (reference sequence). V lost 3 bases and J lost 4, with 18 bases in between. The CDR3 covers 16 residues. CDR3 DNA sequence: TGTGCCAGCAGTTATCTCCCACCCGAAGAGGGCTATGGCTACACCTTC. Its translation is CASSYLPPEEGYGYTF.

V usage is TRBV25-1 and J usage is TRBJ2-2, with a weak D call TRBD2 (5 bases). With 3 bases removed from V and 6 bases from J, the gap between germline ends came to 20 bases. CDR1 is MGHDK and CDR2 is SYGVNS in the germline V gene. The CDR3 runs 17 residues. CDR3 sequence: CASSDYYAGGSAGELFF. The CDR3 nucleotides are TGTGCCAGCAGTGATTATTATGCGGGTGGGTCGGCCGGGGAGCTGTTTTTT.

J is TRBJ1-3 and V is TRBV19, with TRBD1 as a possible D gene (6 bases). The CDR3 covers 16 residues. V dropped 5 bases and J dropped 0 bases, with 14 bases sitting between them. Germline values: CDR1 LNHDA, CDR2 SQIVND (reference sequence). The CDR3, as DNA: TGTGCCAGTAGTCGTGCCAGGGGAAGCTCTGGAAACACCATATATTTT. Its translation is CASSRARGSSGNTIYF.

This chain links TRBV7-2 with TRBJ2-3; 8 bases line up with TRBD1. CDR1 is SGHTA, CDR2 FQGNSA, per germline. This CDR3 has 14 residues. V lost 4 bases and J lost 4; bases outside the gene matches: 4. The CDR3 here is CASSSDRVPDTQYF. CDR3 DNA: TGTGCCAGCAGCTCGGACAGGGTCCCAGATACGCAGTATTTT.

The genes are TRBV7-2 and TRBJ2-1, with D hard to call. The V gene's germline CDR1 is SGHTA and CDR2 FQGNSA. CDR3 length: 14 residues. Trimming took off 0 bases at V and 8 bases at J, with 11 bases between the two ends. In nucleotides, the CDR3 is TGTGCCAGCAGCTTAGCTAGTGTTCGGGATGAGCAGTTCTTC. It codes for CASSLASVRDEQFF.

In this sample, this clone turned up a few times. This chain connects TRBV19 to TRBJ1-2, with D tentatively TRBD1 (5 bases). The V gene's germline CDR1 is LNHDA and CDR2 SQIVND (reference sequence). The length of the CDR3 is 14 residues. The ends were cut back, 3 bases at V and 4 bases at J, with 12 bases in the middle. The CDR3 sequence is CASSIDAGSYGYTF. The CDR3 DNA reads TGTGCCAGTAGTATCGATGCAGGGTCCTATGGCTACACCTTC. The variable domain in full, with the rest retrieved from reference TRBV19 and TRBJ1-2, is DGGITQSPKYLFRKEGQNVTLSCEQNLNHDAMYWYRQDPGQGLRLIYYSQIVNDFQKGDIAEGYSVSREKKESFPLTVTSAQKNPTAFYLCASSIDAGSYGYTFGSGTRLTVV.

The genes are TRBV18 and TRBJ1-6; D is unresolved. The CDR3 runs to 17 residues. The V gene's germline CDR1 is KGHSH and CDR2 LQKENI. Trimming cost V 3 bases and J 10 bases, with 22 bases left between them. The DNA of the CDR3 is TGTGCCAGCTCACCGAATCTACCTCGGGGTCTACACTCACCCCTCCACTTT. It is translated as CASSPNLPRGLHSPLHF.

The chain employs TRBV7-9 and TRBJ2-5; 8 bases match TRBD2. The CDR3 runs 16 residues. The ends lost 3 bases at V and 5 bases at J; junction bases unmatched: 11. Germline values: CDR1 SEHNR, CDR2 FQNEAQ (reference sequence). In DNA, the CDR3 is TGTGCCAGCAGCTTCCCACTAGCGGCCCCTTCGGAGACCCAGTACTTC. Protein product: CASSFPLAAPSETQYF. Complete variable domain (other parts from reference TRBV7-9 and TRBJ2-5): DTGVSQNPRHKITKRGQNVTFRCDPISEHNRLYWYRQTLGQGPEFLTYFQNEAQLEKSRLLSDRFSAERPKGSFSTLEIQRTEQGDSAMYLCASSFPLAAPSETQYFGPGTRLLVL.

The chain recombines TRBV19 with TRBJ1-2; TRBD1 matches 12 bases. The CDR3 loop spans 16 amino acids. Germline V gene data show CDR1 as LNHDA and CDR2 as SQIVND (reference sequence). The junction had 7 bases not matched to a gene; V was cut back by 7 bases and J by 1 base. The CDR3 DNA reads TGTGCCAGTATCGGGGACAGGGGGCGTTATAACTATGGCTACACCTTC. It specifies CASIGDRGRYNYGYTF.

The V gene is TRBV6-2 or TRBV6-3, the J gene TRBJ2-3; 8 positions match TRBD2. The CDR3 length is 15 residues. Germline V gives CDR1 MNHEY, CDR2 SVGEGT. V lost 4 bases, J lost 3 bases, and 6 bases stayed unmatched. CDR3 region: CASSLGTGGTDTQYF. CDR3 DNA sequence: TGTGCCAGCAGTTTAGGAACGGGAGGGACAGATACGCAGTATTTT.

The J gene is TRBJ2-2, the V gene TRBV7-2; 14 bases are shared with TRBD2. The length of the CDR3 is 19 residues. In germline, CDR1 is SGHTA, CDR2 FQGNSA. V was clipped by 5 bases and J by 5 bases; unmatched bases: 13. CDR3 protein: CASSPGTSGRARTTGELFF. CDR3 DNA sequence: TGTGCCAGCAGCCCGGGGACTAGCGGGAGAGCTCGGACTACCGGGGAGCTGTTTTTT.

CDR3 coding DNA: TGTGCTAGTAGGCTAGCGGACTACCAAGAGACCCAGTACTTC. Protein product: CASRLADYQETQYF. This chain connects TRBV12-5 to TRBJ2-5, with 7 nucleotides matching TRBD2. J was trimmed by 0 bases and V by 8 bases; bases with no gene match: 6. This CDR3 is built from 14 residues. The V gene's germline CDR1 is LGHNT and CDR2 FRNRAP.